This entry describes one T cell receptor (beta chain). No antigen is known for it. At the DNA level, this CDR3 is encoded by other sequences in the same sample as well. This entry is derived from a study of beta chain features in type 1 diabetes. Markers CD45RO/CCR7/CD25/CD127/CD95/CD27 served to sort CD4+ naive, central memory, regulatory and stem cell-like memory cells. The investigators reverse transcribed all of the isolated RNA, so they sequenced expressed TCRB transcripts. Profiling relied on immunoSEQ multiplex PCR, and the TCRdb table lists in-frame clones only, not all of them. The repertoire holds 600,000 or so clones, with roughly 12% as singletons. V was pared by 5 bases and J by 3 bases, with 8 bases between. CDR3 size: 12 residues. Looked up from germline, CDR1 is SGHAT and CDR2 is FQNNGV. General study results and limits: In type 1 diabetes patients, VDJ junctions had fewer insertions; deletions at these junctions were more frequent. Across all four CD4+ subsets, people with type 1 diabetes showed modestly shorter TCRB CDR3s.

The clonotype was recovered from a man younger than 40 with type 1 diabetes. V gene TRBV11-2 combines with J gene TRBJ2-7; D gene ambiguous. The specimen was naive CD4+ T cells from blood. The CDR3 reads CASSPTGYEQYF. The CDR3 DNA is TGTGCCAGCAGCCCCACCGGCTACGAGCAGTACTTC.